The 30 T cell receptor beta chains listed next were all sequenced from one sample in a study of PD-L1 blockade in urothelial cancer. The time point denotes: pretreatment peripheral blood. Sequencing used immunoSEQ multiplex PCR; TCRdb keeps in-frame clones, though not all of them. The repertoire consists of tens of thousands of clones, with 60% to 85% occurring once and the leading ten covering 8.5% to 12%. The input for sequencing was PBMCs, taken around atezolizumab (anti-PD-L1) treatment. Receptors originate from a man aged 65-85 years with urothelial cancer.

The chain combines TRBV28 with TRBJ1-5, with D perhaps TRBD1 (6 bases). CDR3 size: 16 residues. The V gene lost 7 bases and the J gene lost 1 base, with 17 bases spanning the gap. The germline CDR1 and CDR2 sequences are MDHEN and SYDVKM. This CDR3 is CASISPLGQSNQPQHF. DNA of the CDR3: TGTGCCAGCATTTCGCCTTTAGGACAGAGCAATCAGCCCCAGCATTTT.

The chain couples TRBV30 to TRBJ2-7; D is possibly TRBD2 (5 bases). V gave up 5 bases and J gave up 7 bases, with 12 bases separating them. This CDR3 contains 11 residues. Germline CDR1 is GTSNPN and CDR2 is SVGIG (reference sequence). The CDR3 region is CAWAGLKEQYF. The CDR3 DNA reads TGTGCCTGGGCAGGACTGAAAGAGCAGTACTTC.

The chain uses TRBV2 and TRBJ1-5; no definite D call. Germline CDR1 and CDR2: SNHLY and FYNNEI. This CDR3 region has 15 residues. V was trimmed by 6 bases and J by 1 base, leaving 13 bases between them. The CDR3 spells CASREEGGSNQPQHF. CDR3 sequence (DNA): TGTGCCAGCAGAGAGGAGGGCGGAAGCAATCAGCCCCAGCATTTT.

The V and J genes are TRBV5-1 and TRBJ2-5; 10 nucleotides line up with TRBD1. V gave up 2 bases and J gave up 0 bases; unmatched junction bases: 1. The germline V gene has CDR1 SGHRS and CDR2 YFSETQ. The length of the CDR3 is 15 residues. CDR3 sequence: CASSLGTGDQETQYF. CDR3 DNA: TGCGCCAGCAGCTTAGGGACAGGGGACCAAGAGACCCAGTACTTC.

This chain links TRBV5-6 with TRBJ2-3, with 7 positions matching TRBD2. From germline, CDR1 is SGHDT and CDR2 YYEEEE. The CDR3 runs 14 residues. The ends lost 4 bases at V and 4 bases at J; junction bases unmatched: 6. The CDR3 nucleotides read TGTGCCAGCAGCGATGGGGGGGTCTCAGATACGCAGTATTTT. Translated, it gives CASSDGGVSDTQYF.

This clone was detected once. The genes are TRBV7-8 and TRBJ1-5, with 8 bases aligning to TRBD1. Unmatched junction bases numbered 13, after V lost 3 bases and J lost 6 bases. Germline CDR1 SGHVS, CDR2 FQNEAQ. The CDR3 runs 17 residues. The CDR3 sequence: CASSLRQGLMSGQPQHF. CDR3 nucleotide sequence: TGTGCCAGCAGCTTGCGACAGGGGTTAATGTCTGGTCAGCCCCAGCATTTT.

This clone was seen a handful of times. This chain links TRBV5-1 with TRBJ2-7; 7 bases agree with TRBD1. The germline CDR1 and CDR2 sequences are SGHRS and YFSETQ. This CDR3 comprises 14 residues. The trim removed 1 base at V and 3 bases at J, leaving 4 bases unmatched. CDR3 amino acids: CASSLPGGVYEQYF. DNA for the CDR3: TGCGCCAGCAGCTTGCCAGGGGGAGTCTACGAGCAGTACTTC.

V gene TRBV10-3 combines with J gene TRBJ2-7; perhaps TRBD1 as D (5 bases). Trimming stripped 0 bases from V and 3 bases from J, with 9 bases between. The length of the CDR3 is 14 residues. Germline V gene sequence: CDR1 ENHRY, CDR2 SYGVKD. CDR3: CAISESRDSYEQYF. The CDR3 DNA follows: TGTGCCATCAGTGAGTCGAGAGACAGCTACGAGCAGTACTTC.

The rearrangement links TRBV7-9 to TRBJ2-7, with 8 bases that match TRBD2. Germline V gene sequence: CDR1 SEHNR, CDR2 FQNEAQ (reference sequence). V dropped 0 bases and J dropped 3; count of bases not matched to a gene: 7. This CDR3 is 16 amino acids long. The CDR3 DNA reads as TGTGCCAGCAGCTTAGCGGGACTAGTCGGGGACTACGAGCAGTACTTC. Its translation: CASSLAGLVGDYEQYF.

The CDR3 sequence is CASSPGQATQYF. CDR3 DNA: TGTGCCAGCAGTCCCGGTCAGGCGACCCAGTACTTC. The chain employs TRBV28 and TRBJ2-5; no definite D call. The CDR3 covers 12 residues. The germline V gene encodes CDR1 MDHEN and CDR2 SYDVKM. Trimming cost V 5 bases and J 7 bases, with 11 bases left between them.

This clone was observed a few times. The chain recombines TRBV10-3 with TRBJ2-2, with 12 bases matching TRBD1. Per germline, CDR1 ENHRY and CDR2 SYGVKD. The CDR3 totals 18 residues. The V and J ends lost 4 bases and 5 bases, in that order; junction bases with no gene match: 11. The CDR3 region has the DNA TGTGCCATCAGTGCCACGGGACAGGGGGCAGAAGGGACCGGGGAGCTGTTTTTT. Its protein product is CAISATGQGAEGTGELFF.

This chain connects TRBV7-9 to TRBJ2-2, with a weak D call TRBD2 (6 bases). Per the germline V gene, CDR1 is SEHNR and CDR2 is FQNEAQ (reference sequence). The CDR3 sequence is 16 residues long. The V end was cut by 5 bases, the J end by 1 base, with 14 bases between. The CDR3 loop is CASSRAGTLNTGELFF. In nucleotides, the CDR3 is TGTGCCAGCAGCCGGGCCGGGACTTTGAACACCGGGGAGCTGTTTTTT. Supplemented by reference TRBV7-9 and TRBJ2-2, the full variable domain reads DTGVSQNPRHKITKRGQNVTFRCDPISEHNRLYWYRQTLGQGPEFLTYFQNEAQLEKSRLLSDRFSAERPKGSFSTLEIQRTEQGDSAMYLCASSRAGTLNTGELFFGEGSRLTVL.

The gene calls are TRBV7-9 and TRBJ2-2; D is uncertain. V gave up 8 bases and J gave up 7 bases, with 14 bases separating them. The CDR3 runs 13 residues. Germline V gene sequence: CDR1 SEHNR, CDR2 FQNEAQ (reference sequence). CDR3 amino acids: CASPNWSDGELFF. CDR3 nucleotide sequence: TGTGCCAGCCCGAACTGGTCTGACGGGGAGCTGTTTTTT.

This clone was observed a handful of times. V usage is TRBV5-1 and J usage is TRBJ2-3; tentative D call: TRBD2 (6 bases). From germline, CDR1 is SGHRS and CDR2 YFSETQ. This CDR3 has 15 residues. The V end lost 2 bases, the J end lost 4 bases, and 14 bases lay between the germline ends. The CDR3 region has the DNA TGCGCCAGCAGCTTAGCCGGGAGTATCGCAGATACGCAGTATTTT. This sequence encodes CASSLAGSIADTQYF. Full variable domain (missing parts from reference TRBV5-1 and TRBJ2-3): KAGVTQTPRYLIKTRGQQVTLSCSPISGHRSVSWYQQTPGQGLQFLFEYFSETQRNKGNFPGRFSGRQFSNSRSEMNVSTLELGDSALYLCASSLAGSIADTQYFGPGTRLTVL.

The count of this clone is one. The chain combines TRBV25-1 with TRBJ1-2; 8 bases are shared with TRBD1. V shed 0 bases and J 0 bases; nucleotides not matched to a gene: 6. The germline CDR1 and CDR2 sequences are MGHDK and SYGVNS. The CDR3 contains 17 residues. Here the CDR3 reads CASSEYPDRAPNYGYTF. The CDR3 coding sequence is TGTGCCAGCAGTGAATATCCGGACAGGGCTCCTAACTATGGCTACACCTTC.

The chain is built from TRBV4-2 and TRBJ2-2, with 7 bases matching TRBD2. V lost 1 base to trimming and J lost 1 base; unmatched junction nucleotides: 0. CDR3 length: 15 residues. CDR1 is LGHNA and CDR2 is YNFKEQ in the germline V gene. The CDR3 DNA reads TGTGCCAGCAGCCAAGCGGGAGGGAACACCGGGGAGCTGTTTTTT. Translated: CASSQAGGNTGELFF.

The chain recombines TRBV29-1 with TRBJ2-7, with TRBD1 matching over 7 bases. After removal of 7 bases from V and 0 bases from J, the junction contained 3 bases not matched to a gene. CDR3 size: 12 residues. Germline V gives CDR1 SQVTM, CDR2 ANQGSEA. The CDR3 DNA reads as TGCAGCGCCCGGGACAGCTCCTACGAGCAGTACTTC. It encodes CSARDSSYEQYF.

V and J are TRBV15 and TRBJ1-5; D not resolved. Germline V gene lookup returns CDR1 LNHNV and CDR2 YYDKDF (reference sequence). V lost 6 bases, J lost 3 bases, and 18 bases lay in between. This CDR3 is 16 amino acids long. The DNA for the CDR3 is TGTGCCACCAGACTCCTGGTTCAGGTAGACAATCAGCCCCAGCATTTT. As protein: CATRLLVQVDNQPQHF.

A note on this clone: At one boundary the junction diverges from the germline segment, which might be a read error. V is TRBV30 and J is TRBJ2-3; D not certain. The CDR3 is made up of 12 amino acids. Germline V lookup: CDR1 GTSNPN, CDR2 SVGIG (reference sequence). The CDR3 spells CAWSPGTDAQYF. CDR3 nucleotides: TGTGCCTGGAGTCCAGGCACAGATGCGCAGTATTTT.

V and J are TRBV5-8 and TRBJ1-2; 9 bases align to TRBD1. CDR3 length: 16 residues. V was pared by 3 bases and J by 5 bases, with 11 bases of the junction left unmatched. Germline V lookup: CDR1 SGHTS, CDR2 YDEGEE. The DNA of the CDR3 is TGTGCCAGCAGCTACCCCGGGACAGGGCACTGGTATGGCTACACCTTC. Protein sequence: CASSYPGTGHWYGYTF. The variable domain in full, completed from reference TRBV5-8 and TRBJ1-2, reads EAGVTQSPTHLIKTRGQQATLRCSPISGHTSVYWYQQALGLGLQFLLWYDEGEERNRGNFPPRFSGRQFPNYSSELNVNALELEDSALYLCASSYPGTGHWYGYTFGSGTRLTVV.

This chain uses TRBV4-1 with TRBJ2-1; possibly TRBD2 for D (6 bases). Looked up from germline, CDR1 is MGHRA and CDR2 is YSYEKL. CDR3 length equals 13 residues. The V gene lost 6 bases and the J gene lost 3 bases, with 9 bases spanning the gap. CDR3 amino acids: CASSRELYNEQFF. The CDR3 nucleotides read TGCGCCAGCAGTCGGGAGCTCTACAATGAGCAGTTCTTC.

J is TRBJ1-5 and V is TRBV7-8; the D gene is possibly TRBD1 (5 bases). Germline V CDR1 and CDR2: SGHVS, FQNEAQ. Trimming removed 5 bases at V and 7 bases at J, with 12 bases between. The CDR3 totals 13 residues. CDR3 nucleotides: TGTGCCAGCAGCGTCAGGGTAGACCAGCCCCAGCATTTT. Translating it yields CASSVRVDQPQHF.

V gene TRBV6-1 combines with J gene TRBJ2-7; TRBD1 is a possible D gene (5 bases). The CDR3 covers 13 residues. Per germline, CDR1 MNHNS and CDR2 SASEGT. V dropped 1 base and J dropped 3 bases, with 7 bases sitting between them. CDR3 bases: TGTGCCAGCAGTGAAGAGCAGGGCTACGAGCAGTACTTC. Translation gives CASSEEQGYEQYF.

The chain links TRBV7-2 to TRBJ2-4; maybe TRBD2 (5 bases). Between the trimmed V and J ends, which lost 5 bases and 6 bases, there was a span of 17 bases. The germline gives CDR1 SGHTA, CDR2 FQGNSA. There are 15 residues in the CDR3. CDR3 sequence reads: CASSEGSGEGNIQYF. DNA for the CDR3: TGTGCCAGCAGCGAGGGTTCTGGGGAAGGAAACATTCAGTACTTC.

V and J are TRBV28 and TRBJ1-5, with 7 bases aligning to TRBD1. The CDR3 is made up of 16 amino acids. The V and J ends lost 7 bases and 6 bases, in that order; junction bases with no gene match: 15. Looked up from germline, CDR1 is MDHEN and CDR2 is SYDVKM. The CDR3 coding sequence is TGTGCCAGCACCACACCCCCGGGGACAGAAGGTCAGCCCCAGCATTTT. The encoded protein is CASTTPPGTEGQPQHF.

This chain uses TRBV5-1 with TRBJ1-1, with a possible D match to TRBD1 (6 bases). The germline CDR1 and CDR2 sequences are SGHRS and YFSETQ. CDR3 length: 16 amino acids. Deletions cut 4 bases from V and 0 bases from J, with 16 bases between. The CDR3, as DNA: TGCGCCAGCAGCCCCCGGACAGACTTAATGAACACTGAAGCTTTCTTT. Amino acids: CASSPRTDLMNTEAFF. The complete variable domain, with remaining parts taken from reference TRBV5-1 and TRBJ1-1, reads KAGVTQTPRYLIKTRGQQVTLSCSPISGHRSVSWYQQTPGQGLQFLFEYFSETQRNKGNFPGRFSGRQFSNSRSEMNVSTLELGDSALYLCASSPRTDLMNTEAFFGQGTRLTVV.

The CDR3 protein is CASSHLGQAENIQYF. CDR3 sequence (DNA): TGCGCCAGCAGCCACCTGGGACAGGCTGAAAACATTCAGTACTTC. The chain employs TRBV4-1 and TRBJ2-4; 8 nucleotides line up with TRBD1. The CDR3 is 15 residues long. Germline V gene data show CDR1 as MGHRA and CDR2 as YSYEKL. J was trimmed by 5 bases and V by 3 bases; bases with no gene match: 6.

The V call is TRBV18, the J call TRBJ2-5, with 9 positions matching TRBD1. The CDR3 totals 14 residues. CDR1 is KGHSH, CDR2 LQKENI, per germline. The J segment lost 3 bases and the V segment lost 3 bases, leaving 2 bases of the junction unmatched. The CDR3 bases are TGTGCCAGCTCACCCCGGGACAGGGAAGAGACCCAGTACTTC. Translating it yields CASSPRDREETQYF.

This chain uses TRBV6-6 with TRBJ2-1, with D perhaps TRBD2 (6 bases). The germline CDR1 and CDR2 sequences are MNHNY and SVGAGI (reference sequence). Trimming pared 5 bases from V and 5 bases from J, leaving 19 bases between. This CDR3 has 16 amino acids. The CDR3 coding sequence is TGTGCCAGCAGTCCCGCCCGGGGCGGAGGGGACAATGAGCAGTTCTTC. Protein product: CASSPARGGGDNEQFF.

This clone was counted between two and nine times. V is TRBV9 and J is TRBJ2-1; D may be TRBD2 (6 bases). Germline V lookup: CDR1 SGDLS, CDR2 YYNGEE. This CDR3 region has 15 residues. V was trimmed by 0 bases and J by 4 bases, leaving 11 bases between them. CDR3 sequence reads: CASSVAGVEYNEQFF. DNA for the CDR3: TGTGCCAGCAGCGTAGCGGGAGTGGAGTACAATGAGCAGTTCTTC.